This T cell receptor (beta chain) appears in the sequencing data of a study of CD8 T cells in Susac syndrome. Regarding the study as a whole: CD4+ repertoires of Susac syndrome patients lacked detectable clonal expansion.

CD8+ and CD4+ blood T cells underwent TCR beta sequencing. This CDR3 is 13 amino acids long. Trimming took off 11 bases at V and 3 bases at J, with 17 bases between the two ends. Germline V gene lookup returns CDR1 MNHEY and CDR2 SVGAGI. A word on this clonotype: What it binds is unknown.

RNA, at roughly 0.5 to 1 ug, was reverse transcribed with random hexamers. The CDR3 of TCR beta was amplified by immunoSEQ multiplex PCR across 54 Vbeta and 13 Jbeta. MiXCR, run by TCRdb on the immunoSEQ multiplex PCR reads, gives a single entry per CDR3 protein. The sample has about 150,000 distinct CDR3 sequences; approximately 94% are singletons. The sequencing sample was made of CD4+ T cells from PBMCs. The V and J genes are TRBV6-5 and TRBJ2-7, with D possibly being TRBD2 (6 bases). The TCR was taken from a human donor with Susac syndrome. The CDR3 region is CASGRASDYEQYF. The CDR3 DNA follows: TGTGCCTCAGGGCGAGCTAGCGACTACGAGCAGTACTTC.